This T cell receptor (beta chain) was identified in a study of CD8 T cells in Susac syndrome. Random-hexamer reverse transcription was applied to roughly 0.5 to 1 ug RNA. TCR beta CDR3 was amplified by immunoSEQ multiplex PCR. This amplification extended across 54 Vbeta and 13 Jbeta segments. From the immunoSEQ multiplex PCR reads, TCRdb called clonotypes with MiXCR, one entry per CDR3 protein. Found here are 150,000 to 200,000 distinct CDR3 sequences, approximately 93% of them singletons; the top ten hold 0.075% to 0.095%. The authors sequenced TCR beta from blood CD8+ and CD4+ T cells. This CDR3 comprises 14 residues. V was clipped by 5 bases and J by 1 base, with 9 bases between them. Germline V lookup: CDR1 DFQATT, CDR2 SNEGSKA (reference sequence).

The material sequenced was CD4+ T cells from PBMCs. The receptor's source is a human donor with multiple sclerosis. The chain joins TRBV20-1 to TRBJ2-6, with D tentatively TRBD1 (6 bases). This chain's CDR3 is CSAPTGSGANVLTF. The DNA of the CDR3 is TGCAGTGCTCCAACAGGGTCTGGGGCCAACGTCCTGACTTTC.